The 29 T cell receptor beta chains in this list originate from one sample, sequenced in a study of T cells in localized non-small cell lung cancer. Measured with immunoSEQ multiplex PCR; TCRdb has only the in-frame clones, and not every one. The sample includes under 75,000 clones, 86% of them seen just once. The sequencing here drew on peripheral blood, taken before any cancer treatment. These TCRs come from an older male donor with stage III squamous cell lung carcinoma.

The rearrangement uses TRBV19 and TRBJ1-4, with no clear D. The ends were cut back, 0 bases at V and 0 bases at J, with 8 bases in the middle. The CDR3 totals 16 residues. CDR1 and CDR2 from the germline V gene are LNHDA and SQIVND (reference sequence). CDR3 nucleotides: TGTGCCAGTAGTATAGAGGTAATCGCAACTAATGAAAAACTGTTTTTT. Translating it yields CASSIEVIATNEKLFF.

J is TRBJ2-3 and V is TRBV4-1; D unresolved. V was trimmed by 0 bases and J by 5 bases, leaving 12 bases between them. This CDR3 has 15 residues. Germline values: CDR1 MGHRA, CDR2 YSYEKL. Here the CDR3 reads CASSQDGILGDTQYF. In nucleotides, the CDR3 is TGCGCCAGCAGCCAAGATGGGATTCTAGGAGATACGCAGTATTTT.

This clone was seen only a few times. The chain is built from TRBV19 and TRBJ2-3; 12 positions match TRBD1. This CDR3 is 17 amino acids long. Germline V gene sequence: CDR1 LNHDA, CDR2 SQIVND (reference sequence). V lost 6 bases, J lost 0 bases, and 7 bases stayed unmatched. CDR3 DNA sequence: TGTGCCAGTAGCACCCCGGGACAGGGGGCCAGCACAGATACGCAGTATTTT. Amino acid sequence: CASSTPGQGASTDTQYF.

The chain carries TRBV29-1 and TRBJ1-2; the D gene is possibly TRBD1 (5 bases). The V end was cut by 4 bases, the J end by 4 bases, with 16 bases between. CDR1 and CDR2 (germline): SQVTM, ANQGSEA. This CDR3 region has 14 residues. CDR3 region: CSVARDTDIYGYTF. CDR3 bases: TGCAGCGTTGCCAGGGATACCGATATCTATGGCTACACCTTC.

The chain combines TRBV10-3 with TRBJ2-3, with 12 nucleotides matching TRBD2. Per the germline V gene, CDR1 is ENHRY and CDR2 is SYGVKD. The CDR3 length is 17 residues. Losses at the gene ends were 11 bases for V and 4 bases for J; bases not matched to a gene: 16. In DNA, the CDR3 is TGTGCCTCCATCAACCCGACTAGCGGGGGCCCCCCAGATACGCAGTATTTT. Translated: CASINPTSGGPPDTQYF.

This CDR3 reads CACIGQALSYEQYF. The CDR3 region has the DNA TGTGCCTGCATCGGACAGGCCCTGTCCTACGAGCAGTACTTC. The J gene is TRBJ2-7, the V gene TRBV30; 7 bases map to TRBD1. The V and J ends lost 6 bases and 1 base, in that order; junction bases with no gene match: 9. Germline-derived CDR1 and CDR2 are GTSNPN and SVGIG (reference sequence). The CDR3 totals 14 residues.

The V call is TRBV5-4, the J call TRBJ2-3; D gene ambiguous. Germline CDR1 is SGHNT and CDR2 is YYREEE (reference sequence). CDR3 length: 15 amino acids. Trimming removed 3 bases from V and 2 bases from J, with 13 bases in between. CDR3 protein: CASSSSRSPTDTQYF. CDR3 DNA sequence: TGTGCCAGCAGCTCATCTAGATCCCCCACAGATACGCAGTATTTT.

This chain uses TRBV25-1 with TRBJ2-3; TRBD2 aligns across 11 bases. CDR1 is MGHDK and CDR2 is SYGVNS in the germline V gene. The CDR3 runs 18 residues. V dropped 1 base and J dropped 6; count of bases not matched to a gene: 12. The CDR3 spells CASSELRASGGWGDTQYF. CDR3 coding DNA: TGTGCCAGCAGTGAATTGAGGGCTAGCGGGGGGTGGGGCGATACGCAGTATTTT.

The chain employs TRBV6-6 and TRBJ2-7; D not certain. The germline V gene encodes CDR1 MNHNY and CDR2 SVGAGI (reference sequence). V was pared by 0 bases and J by 7 bases, with 10 bases between. The CDR3 runs to 13 residues. The CDR3 reads CASSYSKEREQYF. The CDR3 DNA is TGTGCCAGCAGTTACTCAAAGGAGAGGGAGCAGTACTTC.

The chain has TRBV28 and TRBJ2-1; TRBD2 matches at 12 bases. The CDR3 length is 15 residues. Germline V gives CDR1 MDHEN, CDR2 SYDVKM. V gave up 3 bases and J gave up 6 bases; unmatched junction bases: 3. CDR3 in amino acids: CASSFTSGGPNEQFF. The CDR3 DNA follows: TGTGCCAGCAGTTTCACTAGCGGGGGGCCCAATGAGCAGTTCTTC.

This clone came up once. The chain uses TRBV19 and TRBJ1-5, with TRBD1 matching over 7 bases. Germline values: CDR1 LNHDA, CDR2 SQIVND (reference sequence). This CDR3 has 17 amino acids. J lost 3 bases, V lost 1 base, and 9 bases had no gene match. The CDR3 nucleotides read TGTGCCAGTAGTATAGGGGGCGGGACAGCGTTCAATCAGCCCCAGCATTTT. The encoded protein is CASSIGGGTAFNQPQHF.

In DNA, the CDR3 is TGTGCCAGCAGCCAAGAAGGAGAGACCCAGTACTTC. Translation: CASSQEGETQYF. The chain is built from TRBV14 and TRBJ2-5; no definite D call. Trimming cost V 0 bases and J 4 bases, with 3 bases left between them. CDR1 is SGHDN, CDR2 FVKESK, per germline. There are 12 residues in the CDR3.

The chain links TRBV6-6 to TRBJ2-3, with 9 bases identical to TRBD1. This CDR3 is built from 15 residues. The germline gives CDR1 MNHNY, CDR2 SVGAGI (reference sequence). With V trimmed by 5 bases and J by 1 base, 4 bases remained unmatched. CDR3 protein: CASSGRDRGTDTQYF. As DNA, the CDR3 is TGTGCCAGCAGTGGCCGGGACAGGGGCACAGATACGCAGTATTTT.

This clone appeared a few times. Here the CDR3 DNA reads TGTGCCAGCAGCTCGGCGTGGGGATCCTACAATGAGCAGTTCTTC. Translating gives CASSSAWGSYNEQFF. The chain recombines TRBV7-2 with TRBJ2-1; no clear D. This CDR3 region has 15 residues. Germline V gene data show CDR1 as SGHTA and CDR2 as FQGNSA. Trimming removed 4 bases from V and 1 base from J, with 11 bases in between.

This rearrangement joins TRBV6-1 to TRBJ2-1; D is undetermined. Germline V gene data show CDR1 as MNHNS and CDR2 as SASEGT. Trimming took off 7 bases at V and 8 bases at J, with 12 bases between the two ends. There are 12 residues in the CDR3. CDR3 nucleotide sequence: TGTGCCAGCACTGCTGGGTGGCATGAGCAGTTCTTC. Protein: CASTAGWHEQFF.

CDR3 in amino acids: CSARKGNEQFF. CDR3 DNA sequence: TGCAGTGCTAGGAAGGGAAATGAGCAGTTCTTC. The genes are TRBV20-1 and TRBJ2-1; D uncertain. The CDR3 totals 11 residues. Trimming cost V 3 bases and J 7 bases, with 7 bases left between them. Looked up from germline, CDR1 is DFQATT and CDR2 is SNEGSKA (reference sequence).

This chain joins TRBV18 and TRBJ2-3; D is possibly TRBD2 (5 bases). The V and J ends lost 3 bases and 6 bases respectively, with 7 bases between them. Germline V lookup: CDR1 KGHSH, CDR2 LQKENI. This CDR3 comprises 12 residues. The CDR3 spells CASSPGEDTQYF. DNA for the CDR3: TGTGCCAGCTCACCCGGGGAGGATACGCAGTATTTT.

V usage is TRBV9 and J usage is TRBJ1-1, with D tentatively TRBD1 (5 bases). Germline V gene data show CDR1 as SGDLS and CDR2 as YYNGEE. The V and J ends lost 4 bases and 10 bases respectively, with 17 bases between them. The CDR3 runs 13 residues. The CDR3 is CASSTPGSGLAFF. The CDR3 DNA reads TGTGCCAGCAGCACCCCGGGGTCGGGGCTAGCTTTCTTT.

The chain is built from TRBV6-5 and TRBJ2-3; 7 nucleotides line up with TRBD2. With V trimmed by 4 bases and J by 4 bases, 8 bases remained unmatched. The CDR3 is made up of 15 amino acids. The germline CDR1 and CDR2 sequences are MNHEY and SVGAGI. DNA of the CDR3: TGTGCCAGCAGTTGGGGGGGTGGGGGGGCAGATACGCAGTATTTT. As protein: CASSWGGGGADTQYF.

This chain uses TRBV15 with TRBJ1-2; D unclear. Deletions cut 1 base from V and 4 bases from J, with 7 bases between. The CDR3 length is 13 residues. Germline V gene lookup returns CDR1 LNHNV and CDR2 YYDKDF (reference sequence). CDR3 amino acids: CATSRVGSYGYTF. CDR3 nucleotide sequence: TGTGCCACCAGCAGAGTAGGGAGCTATGGCTACACCTTC.

The chain links TRBV2 to TRBJ2-1, with 11 bases that match TRBD2. Looked up from germline, CDR1 is SNHLY and CDR2 is FYNNEI. The CDR3 covers 15 residues. V shed 6 bases and J 4 bases; nucleotides not matched to a gene: 5. The CDR3 DNA reads as TGTGCCAGCAGCCCCGGGACTAGCGGTTACAATGAGCAGTTCTTC. Protein: CASSPGTSGYNEQFF.

The V gene is TRBV5-1, the J gene TRBJ2-5, with 8 bases that match TRBD2. This CDR3 contains 14 residues. CDR1 is SGHRS and CDR2 is YFSETQ in the germline V gene. J lost 5 bases, V lost 2 bases, and 5 bases had no gene match. This CDR3 reads CASSFYVAGETQYF. The CDR3, as DNA: TGCGCCAGCAGCTTCTACGTAGCGGGGGAGACCCAGTACTTC.

V gene TRBV12-5 combines with J gene TRBJ1-5; TRBD1 is a possible D gene (5 bases). V dropped 7 bases and J dropped 1 base, with 14 bases sitting between them. Looked up from germline, CDR1 is LGHNT and CDR2 is FRNRAP. The CDR3 runs to 15 residues. This CDR3 reads CASVRGEISNQPQHF. The DNA of the CDR3 is TGTGCTAGTGTCCGGGGGGAGATAAGCAATCAGCCCCAGCATTTT.

The chain joins TRBV27 to TRBJ2-3; maybe TRBD1 (5 bases). V was pared by 6 bases and J by 4 bases, with 8 bases between. Germline V lookup: CDR1 MNHEY, CDR2 SMNVEV (reference sequence). CDR3 size: 12 residues. DNA for the CDR3: TGTGCCAGCAGCCCCAGGGCAGATACGCAGTATTTT. As protein: CASSPRADTQYF.

This clone has a handful of counts. The chain has TRBV18 and TRBJ1-6; D is unclear. The CDR3 consists of 15 residues. Germline V CDR1 and CDR2: KGHSH, LQKENI. V gave up 2 bases and J gave up 2 bases, with 7 bases separating them. The chain's CDR3 is CASSPGSPYNSPLHF. CDR3 bases: TGTGCCAGCTCACCAGGCAGCCCCTATAATTCACCCCTCCACTTT.

This clone was found once. The chain employs TRBV29-1 and TRBJ2-2; 10 nucleotides line up with TRBD2. Germline CDR1 reads SQVTM; CDR2 reads ANQGSEA. The CDR3 is 15 amino acids. V lost 4 bases to trimming and J lost 1 base; unmatched junction nucleotides: 3. The CDR3, as DNA: TGCAGCGTTGCCCTAGCGGGGGAGAACACCGGGGAGCTGTTTTTT. Translated: CSVALAGENTGELFF.

The chain combines TRBV11-2 with TRBJ1-6; 8 nucleotides align to TRBD1. With V trimmed by 4 bases and J by 9 bases, 5 bases remained unmatched. The CDR3 has 14 amino acids. Germline V gene data show CDR1 as SGHAT and CDR2 as FQNNGV. CDR3 coding DNA: TGTGCCAGCAGCTCCAGACAGGGGAGTTCACCCCTCCACTTT. Protein: CASSSRQGSSPLHF.

The chain joins TRBV6-6 to TRBJ2-2, with TRBD1 identical over 7 bases. CDR1 and CDR2 from the germline V gene are MNHNY and SVGAGI (reference sequence). The CDR3 runs 15 residues. Losses at the gene ends were 2 bases for V and 2 bases for J; bases not matched to a gene: 2. CDR3 sequence (DNA): TGTGCCAGCAGTTACGGGACAGCCAACACCGGGGAGCTGTTTTTT. It is translated as CASSYGTANTGELFF.

This clone was seen just once. The rearrangement links TRBV9 to TRBJ1-1; the D gene is possibly TRBD1 (6 bases). Germline V lookup: CDR1 SGDLS, CDR2 YYNGEE. V was shortened by 4 bases and J by 8 bases, with 18 bases between the two germline ends. The CDR3 length is 14 residues. The CDR3 DNA sequence: TGTGCCAGCAGCCCAGCACCAATCGGACAGGAAGCTTTCTTT. Protein product: CASSPAPIGQEAFF. Looking up the rest from reference TRBV9 and TRBJ1-1 gives the full variable domain: DSGVTQTPKHLITATGQRVTLRCSPRSGDLSVYWYQQSLDQGLQFLIQYYNGEERAKGNILERFSAQQFPDLHSELNLSSLELGDSALYFCASSPAPIGQEAFFGQGTRLTVV.